These 7 T cell receptor beta chains were sequenced from one sample in a study of blood T cell repertoires in COVID-19. Sequenced by immunoSEQ multiplex PCR; TCRdb stores in-frame clones only, minus some. The sample yields 200,000 to 300,000 clones, 80% to 90% seen once. The sample comprised peripheral blood. Source of these receptors: a man between 25 and 39 years old with active or convalescent COVID-19.

The chain uses TRBV3-1 (or the pseudogene TRBV3-2) and TRBJ1-3; D gene unclear. The ends were cut back, 4 bases at V and 3 bases at J, with 10 bases in the middle. CDR1 LGHDT and CDR2 YNNKEL come from the germline V gene (reference sequence). The CDR3 is made up of 14 amino acids. Here the CDR3 DNA reads TGTGCCAGCAGCCCGAGCGGTCGTGGAAACACCATATATTTT. Amino acid sequence: CASSPSGRGNTIYF.

This chain links TRBV19 with TRBJ2-7; 11 positions match TRBD1. The CDR3 contains 16 residues. The germline gives CDR1 LNHDA, CDR2 SQIVND (reference sequence). Trimming removed 5 bases from V and 3 bases from J; junction bases left unmatched: 9. The chain's CDR3 is CASSLGFGTGGYEQYF. The CDR3 DNA reads as TGTGCCAGTAGTCTTGGTTTTGGGACAGGGGGCTACGAGCAGTACTTC.

The chain joins TRBV5-4 to TRBJ2-7, with 9 bases that match TRBD2. CDR3 length: 16 residues. After removal of 4 bases from V and 6 bases from J, the junction contained 14 bases not matched to a gene. Germline loops: CDR1 SGHNT, CDR2 YYREEE (reference sequence). Here the CDR3 reads CASSALGAGGVLEQYF. CDR3 nucleotide sequence: TGTGCCAGCAGCGCCCTTGGAGCGGGGGGTGTTCTCGAGCAGTACTTC.

The CDR3: CASSPRTGDEKLFF. The CDR3 DNA follows: TGTGCCAGCAGTCCTCGGACAGGGGACGAAAAACTGTTTTTT. V is TRBV6-6 and J is TRBJ1-4; TRBD1 agrees at 9 bases. Germline V gives CDR1 MNHNY, CDR2 SVGAGI (reference sequence). V was pared by 5 bases and J by 8 bases, with 6 bases of the junction left unmatched. The CDR3 is made up of 14 amino acids.

The chain employs TRBV7-2 and TRBJ1-1; 7 bases map to TRBD1. CDR3 length equals 17 residues. Germline CDR1 is SGHTA and CDR2 is FQGNSA. The V and J ends lost 3 bases and 0 bases, in that order; junction bases with no gene match: 10. The CDR3 DNA reads TGTGCCAGCAGCTTCCCTAGGGGGCAGGGGGTGAACACTGAAGCTTTCTTT. Its translation: CASSFPRGQGVNTEAFF.

V and J are TRBV19 and TRBJ1-4; 8 nucleotides match TRBD1. CDR1 LNHDA and CDR2 SQIVND come from the germline V gene (reference sequence). Trimming removed 7 bases from V and 4 bases from J; junction bases left unmatched: 8. CDR3 size: 15 residues. The CDR3 region is CASTQGTGGNEKLFF. CDR3 nucleotide sequence: TGTGCCAGTACCCAAGGTACAGGGGGTAATGAAAAACTGTTTTTT.

This sequence joins TRBV11-2 and TRBJ1-1, with 10 bases lining up with TRBD1. The length of the CDR3 is 15 residues. Germline V gene sequence: CDR1 SGHAT, CDR2 FQNNGV. The V and J ends lost 3 bases and 4 bases, in that order; junction bases with no gene match: 5. In DNA form, the CDR3 reads TGTGCCAGCAGCTTCCGGGACAGGGGTTCCACTGAAGCTTTCTTT. Its protein is CASSFRDRGSTEAFF.